This T cell receptor (beta chain) was captured in a study of identical twins. Whole-study results and caveats: The study reached conclusions through statistical analysis that was cross-sectional, not following the same donors.

Via MiXCR, TCRdb re-called the 5' RACE reads, giving one row per CDR3 protein. The data show approximately 1.8 million distinct CDR3 sequences, around a third seen once. Germline lookup yields CDR1 SGHAT and CDR2 FQNNGV. This CDR3 has 18 residues. The V gene end was trimmed by 4 bases and the J gene end by 1 base; junction bases not matched to a gene: 7. Regarding this clonotype: Its antigen is currently unknown.

V gene TRBV11-2 combines with J gene TRBJ2-2; TRBD2 agrees at 12 bases. Sequenced input: cord blood. The source is a newborn girl in good health. The CDR3 sequence: CASSSLATSGRNTGELFF. The CDR3 region has the DNA TGTGCCAGCAGCTCCCTGGCGACTAGCGGGAGGAACACCGGGGAGCTGTTTTTT.